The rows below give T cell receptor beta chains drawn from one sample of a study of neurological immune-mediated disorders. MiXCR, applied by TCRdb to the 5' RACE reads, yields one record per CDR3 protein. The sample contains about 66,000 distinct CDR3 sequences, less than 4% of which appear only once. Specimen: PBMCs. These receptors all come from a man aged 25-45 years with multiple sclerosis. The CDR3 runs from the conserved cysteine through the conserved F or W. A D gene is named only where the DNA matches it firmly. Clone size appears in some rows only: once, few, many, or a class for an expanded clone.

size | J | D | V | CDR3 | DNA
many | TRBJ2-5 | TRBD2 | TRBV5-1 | CASTWTSGGQETQYF | TGCGCCAGCACATGGACTAGCGGGGGGCAAGAGACCCAGTACTTC
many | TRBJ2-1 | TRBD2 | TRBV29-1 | CSARSASGGLSSYNEQFF | TGCAGCGCCCGCTCGGCGAGCGGGGGCCTGAGCTCCTACAATGAGCAGTTCTTC
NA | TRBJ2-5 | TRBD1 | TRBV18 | CASSPPHRGPETQYF | TGTGCCAGCTCACCACCGCACAGGGGGCCGGAGACCCAGTACTTC
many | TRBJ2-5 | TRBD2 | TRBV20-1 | CSARGSAGGPGETQYF | TGCAGTGCTAGAGGTTCGGCGGGGGGGCCAGGGGAGACCCAGTACTTC
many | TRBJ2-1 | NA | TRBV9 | CASSVAGAPYNEQFF | TGTGCCAGCAGCGTTGCAGGGGCCCCTTACAATGAGCAGTTCTTC
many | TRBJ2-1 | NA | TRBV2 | CATRASDPQFF | TGTGCCACCAGGGCTAGCGACCCACAGTTCTTC
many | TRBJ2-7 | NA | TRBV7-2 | CASSELTYEQYF | TGTGCCAGCAGCGAACTAACCTACGAGCAGTACTTC
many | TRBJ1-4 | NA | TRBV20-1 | CSARVASEKLFF | TGCAGTGCTAGAGTGGCGAGTGAAAAACTGTTTTTT
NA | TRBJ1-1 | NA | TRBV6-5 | CASSYSILTNTEAFF | TGTGCCAGCAGTTACTCGATCTTAACGAACACTGAAGCTTTCTTT
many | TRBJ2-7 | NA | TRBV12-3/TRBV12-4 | CASSLEIGSYEQYF | TGTGCCAGCAGTTTAGAAATAGGGTCCTACGAGCAGTACTTC
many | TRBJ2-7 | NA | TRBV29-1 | CSVEGTGSSYEQYF | TGCAGCGTTGAGGGAACAGGGTCCTCCTACGAGCAGTACTTC
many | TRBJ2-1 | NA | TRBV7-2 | CASSLATSTYNEQFF | TGTGCCAGCAGCTTAGCGACCTCTACCTACAATGAGCAGTTCTTC
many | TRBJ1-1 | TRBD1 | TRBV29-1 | CSSSGQGRAFF | TGCAGTTCTAGTGGACAGGGCCGGGCTTTCTTT
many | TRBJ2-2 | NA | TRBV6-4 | CASSDSWFTGELFF | TGTGCCAGCAGTGACTCATGGTTTACCGGGGAGCTGTTTTTT
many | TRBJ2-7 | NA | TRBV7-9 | CASSSDRTEQYF | TGTGCCAGCAGCTCAGATAGGACGGAGCAGTACTTC
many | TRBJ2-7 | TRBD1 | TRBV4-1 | CASSQDWGGDRDF | TGCGCCAGCAGCCAAGACTGGGGCGGGGACAGGGACTTC
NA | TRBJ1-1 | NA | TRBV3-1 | CASSRATGTLNTEAFF | TGTGCCAGCAGCCGAGCTACCGGGACCTTGAACACTGAAGCTTTCTTT
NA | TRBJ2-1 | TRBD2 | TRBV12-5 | CASGLMPGLAGAYNEQFF | TGTGCTAGTGGTTTGATGCCGGGACTAGCGGGGGCCTACAATGAGCAGTTCTTC
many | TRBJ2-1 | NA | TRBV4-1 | CASSQGTALQYEQFF | TGCGCCAGCAGCCAAGGGACAGCGTTACAATATGAGCAGTTCTTC
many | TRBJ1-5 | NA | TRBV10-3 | CAISESSYGNQPQHF | TGTGCCATCAGTGAGTCGAGTTACGGGAATCAGCCCCAGCATTTT
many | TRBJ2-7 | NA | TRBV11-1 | CASSLGQPLYEQYF | TGTGCCAGCAGTCTTGGACAGCCGCTCTACGAGCAGTACTTC
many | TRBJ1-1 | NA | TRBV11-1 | CASSTNRVKNTEAFF | TGTGCCAGCAGCACAAACAGGGTAAAGAACACTGAAGCTTTCTTT
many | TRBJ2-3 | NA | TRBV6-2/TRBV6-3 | CASSGSREFARRDTQYF | TGTGCCAGCAGTGGCTCCAGGGAGTTCGCGAGAAGGGATACGCAGTATTTT
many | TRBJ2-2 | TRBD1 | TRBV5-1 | CASSFYSQGDGELFF | TGCGCCAGCAGCTTCTATTCCCAGGGGGACGGGGAGCTGTTTTTT
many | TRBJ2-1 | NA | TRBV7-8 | CASSFGNEQFF | TGTGCCAGCAGCTTCGGTAATGAGCAGTTCTTC
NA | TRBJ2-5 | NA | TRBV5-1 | CASRLRGGETQYF | TGCGCCAGCAGGTTGAGGGGGGGAGAGACCCAGTACTTC
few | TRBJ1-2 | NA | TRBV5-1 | CASSLAGQFDGYTF | TGCGCCAGCAGCTTGGCCGGCCAGTTCGATGGCTACACCTTC
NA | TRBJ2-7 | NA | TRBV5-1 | CASRLKGVDEQYF | TGCGCCAGCAGGCTGAAGGGGGTGGACGAGCAGTACTTC
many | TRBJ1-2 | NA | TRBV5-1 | CASSLVGGDGYTF | TGCGCCAGCAGCTTGGTGGGAGGCGATGGCTACACCTTC
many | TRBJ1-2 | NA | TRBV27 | CASSSGFPYGYTF | TGTGCCAGCAGTTCGGGATTTCCCTATGGCTACACCTTC
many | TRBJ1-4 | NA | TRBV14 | CASSPQGAHEKLFF | TGTGCCAGCAGCCCACAGGGCGCACATGAAAAACTGTTTTTT
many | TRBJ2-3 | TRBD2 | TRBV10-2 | CASSGRPTSGGPRTDTQYF | TGCGCCAGCAGTGGGCGTCCGACTAGCGGGGGGCCCCGCACAGATACGCAGTATTTT
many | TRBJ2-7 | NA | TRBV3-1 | CASSQTDLSYEQYF | TGTGCCAGCAGCCAAACGGACCTCTCCTACGAGCAGTACTTC
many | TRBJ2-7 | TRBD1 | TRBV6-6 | CASSYGTGVYEQYF | TGTGCCAGCAGTTACGGGACAGGGGTGTACGAGCAGTACTTC
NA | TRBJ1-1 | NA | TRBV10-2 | CASLWGLGDTEAFF | TGCGCCAGCCTGTGGGGACTGGGGGACACTGAAGCTTTCTTT
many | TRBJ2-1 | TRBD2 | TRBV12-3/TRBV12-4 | CASSFGTSENYNEQFF | TGTGCCAGCAGTTTCGGGACTAGCGAAAACTACAATGAGCAGTTCTTC
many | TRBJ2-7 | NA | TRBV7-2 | CASSLEVRSYEQYF | TGTGCCAGCAGCTTAGAGGTGCGTTCCTACGAGCAGTACTTC
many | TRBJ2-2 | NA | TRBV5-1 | CASRYRENTGELFF | TGCGCCAGCAGATACAGGGAGAACACCGGGGAGCTGTTTTTT